This T cell receptor beta chain was identified in a study of T cells in Graves' hyperthyroidism and ophthalmopathy. With 5 bases clipped from V and 7 bases from J, the junction kept 9 bases outside the gene matches. This CDR3 region has 15 residues. CDR1 is SNHLY, CDR2 FYNNEI, per germline. The investigators amplified TCR beta CDR3 regions from RNA transcripts. In the first-round RT-PCR of the TCR CDR3, the HTBI primer set was used. TCRdb analysed the multiplex PCR reads with MiXCR anew, one entry per CDR3 protein. This sample has roughly 700,000 distinct CDR3 sequences, with approximately 36% found just once. The table lists this clonotype with a few counts.

V and J are TRBV2 and TRBJ2-1; 9 bases match TRBD2. Sequences were obtained from blood. This clonotype originated in a woman in her forties with Graves' hyperthyroidism. In DNA form, the CDR3 reads TGTGCCAGCAGTCCACAACTTCTAGCGGGAAATGAGCAGTTCTTC. Amino acids: CASSPQLLAGNEQFF.